The source of this T cell receptor (beta chain) is a study of T cell changes during pregnancy in multiple sclerosis. Sequenced by immunoSEQ multiplex PCR; TCRdb stores in-frame clones only, minus some. The sample includes fewer than 70,000 clones, 85% to 95% of them seen just once. Trimming shortened V by 0 bases and J by 0 bases, and 24 bases separated the two germline ends. CDR3 length: 21 amino acids. The germline V gene has CDR1 WSHSY and CDR2 SAAADI. The specimen was CD8+ T cells from peripheral blood mononuclear cells, collected in the third trimester of pregnancy. The sequence was collected from a female donor with multiple sclerosis, enrolled in a pregnancy study. V is TRBV10-2 and J is TRBJ1-5; no clear D gene. The CDR3 here is CASSESWQVLTLPISNQPQHF. CDR3 bases: TGCGCCAGCAGTGAGTCTTGGCAGGTTCTAACCCTTCCGATTAGCAATCAGCCCCAGCATTTT.